This TCR beta chain was sequenced in a study of blood T cells in healthy people across ages. Broader study findings: Roughly linear age-related decline in beta diversity appeared, significant by age around 42. Using unsorted PBMCs precluded a conclusive naive versus antigen-experienced comparison.

A word on this clonotype: What it binds is not known.

With a J-beta primer mix and a sample-barcoded 5' primer, a second PCR ran about 7 to 12 cycles. TCRdb re-analysed the 5' RACE reads in MiXCR, keeping a single row per CDR3 protein. The sample lists more than 1 million distinct CDR3 sequences, 40% to 45% occurring once. CDR1 MNHEY and CDR2 SMNVEV come from the germline V gene (reference sequence). The V gene end was trimmed by 3 bases and the J gene end by 11 bases; junction bases not matched to a gene: 15. CDR3 length: 15 amino acids. The sequencing input was blood. The genes are TRBV27 and TRBJ2-5, with 7 bases fitting TRBD1. The receptor was derived from a woman aged 60-75 years in good health. CDR3 sequence: CASSFLRDRSSLQYF. CDR3 nucleotide sequence: TGTGCCAGCAGTTTCCTCCGGGACAGATCGTCCCTGCAGTACTTC.